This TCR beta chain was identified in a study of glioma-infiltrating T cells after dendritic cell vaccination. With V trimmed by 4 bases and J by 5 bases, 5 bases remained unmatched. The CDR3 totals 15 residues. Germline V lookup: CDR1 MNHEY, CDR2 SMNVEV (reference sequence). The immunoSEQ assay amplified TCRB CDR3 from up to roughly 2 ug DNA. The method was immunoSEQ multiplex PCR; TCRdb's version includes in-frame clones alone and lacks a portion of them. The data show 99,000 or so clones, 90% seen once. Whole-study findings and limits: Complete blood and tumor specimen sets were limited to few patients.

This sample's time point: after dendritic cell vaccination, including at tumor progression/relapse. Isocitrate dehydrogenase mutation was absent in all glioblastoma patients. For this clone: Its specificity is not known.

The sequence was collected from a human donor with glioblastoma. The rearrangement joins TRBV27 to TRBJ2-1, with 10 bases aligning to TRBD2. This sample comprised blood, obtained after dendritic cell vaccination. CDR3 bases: TGTGCCAGCAGTTCTACTAGCGGGATTAACAATGAGCAGTTCTTC. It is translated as CASSSTSGINNEQFF.